The rows below give T cell receptor beta chains drawn from one sample of a study of CD4 T cells in relation to SARS-CoV-2 and coronaviruses. TCRdb's copy holds only in-frame clones and misses some; the assay was immunoSEQ multiplex PCR. The table records tens of thousands of clones, over 85% of them present only once. The sequenced sample consisted of naive CD4+ T cells from PBMCs. The receptors were sampled from a human donor in good health. Each CDR3 is given with its conserved first and last residue. D genes are given only for firm matches. Size is omitted from some rows. Given values are once, few, many or a class for expanded clones.

CDR3 protein: CASSLEGERDGYTF
CDR3 DNA: TGTGCCAGCAGCTTAGAGGGGGAGCGGGATGGCTACACCTTC
J gene: TRBJ1-2
clone size: .
D gene: .
V gene: TRBV7-9

CDR3 protein: CASSIEASSGNTIYF
CDR3 DNA: TGTGCCAGTAGTATAGAGGCCAGCTCTGGAAACACCATATATTTT
J gene: TRBJ1-3
clone size: .
D gene: .
V gene: TRBV19

CDR3 protein: CASSPDSRGGNIQYF
CDR3 DNA: TGCGCCAGCAGCCCGGACAGTCGAGGGGGAAACATTCAGTACTTC
J gene: TRBJ2-4
clone size: .
D gene: .
V gene: TRBV4-1

CDR3 protein: CASSSVQGGTGELFF
CDR3 DNA: TGTGCCAGCAGTTCAGTTCAGGGTGGCACCGGGGAGCTGTTTTTT
J gene: TRBJ2-2
clone size: .
D gene: .
V gene: TRBV6-5

CDR3 protein: CASSSTPTGGDEKLFF
CDR3 DNA: TGTGCCAGCAGCTCGACCCCGACAGGGGGGGATGAAAAACTGTTTTTT
J gene: TRBJ1-4
clone size: .
D gene: TRBD1
V gene: TRBV5-6

CDR3 protein: CASSYSAGGYEQYF
CDR3 DNA: TGTGCCAGCAGTTACTCAGCAGGGGGCTACGAGCAGTACTTC
J gene: TRBJ2-7
clone size: .
D gene: TRBD1
V gene: TRBV6-6

CDR3 protein: CASSASTDTQYF
CDR3 DNA: TGTGCCAGCAGTGCTAGCACAGATACGCAGTATTTT
J gene: TRBJ2-3
clone size: .
D gene: .
V gene: TRBV2

CDR3 protein: CASSQVLGRVGETQYF
CDR3 DNA: TGCGCCAGCAGCCAAGTCTTGGGCAGGGTCGGAGAGACCCAGTACTTC
J gene: TRBJ2-5
clone size: .
D gene: .
V gene: TRBV4-1

CDR3 protein: CASSLLRSTDTQYF
CDR3 DNA: TGTGCCAGCAGCCTTTTGCGTAGCACAGATACGCAGTATTTT
J gene: TRBJ2-3
clone size: .
D gene: .
V gene: TRBV3-1/TRBV3-2

CDR3 protein: CASSQDYGRASGRHSYEQYF
CDR3 DNA: TGCGCCAGCAGCCAAGATTACGGGAGGGCTAGCGGGAGGCACTCCTACGAGCAGTACTTC
J gene: TRBJ2-7
clone size: once
D gene: TRBD2
V gene: TRBV4-1

CDR3 protein: CASSPRASTDTQYF
CDR3 DNA: TGTGCCAGCAGCCCCAGGGCTAGCACAGATACGCAGTATTTT
J gene: TRBJ2-3
clone size: .
D gene: .
V gene: TRBV3-1/TRBV3-2

CDR3 protein: CASTTEPTDTQYF
CDR3 DNA: TGTGCCAGCACGACAGAACCCACAGATACGCAGTATTTT
J gene: TRBJ2-3
clone size: .
D gene: .
V gene: TRBV18

CDR3 protein: CSVRLGGVETQYF
CDR3 DNA: TGCAGCGTACGTCTCGGGGGTGTGGAGACCCAGTACTTC
J gene: TRBJ2-5
clone size: .
D gene: .
V gene: TRBV29-1

CDR3 protein: CASLSGTGLQEQYF
CDR3 DNA: TGTGCCAGCTTATCCGGGACAGGGCTTCAGGAGCAGTACTTC
J gene: TRBJ2-7
clone size: .
D gene: TRBD1
V gene: TRBV2

CDR3 protein: CASSSQGSGDNSPLHF
CDR3 DNA: TGTGCCAGCAGCTCACAGGGCTCGGGGGATAATTCACCCCTCCACTTT
J gene: TRBJ1-6
clone size: .
D gene: .
V gene: TRBV5-6

CDR3 protein: CASSKKSQHF
CDR3 DNA: TGTGCCAGCAGCAAAAAGTCCCAGCATTTT
J gene: TRBJ1-5
clone size: .
D gene: .
V gene: TRBV21-1

CDR3 protein: CASSIETSRDGYEQYF
CDR3 DNA: TGTGCCAGTAGTATAGAGACCTCTCGGGACGGCTACGAGCAGTACTTC
J gene: TRBJ2-7
clone size: once
D gene: .
V gene: TRBV19

CDR3 protein: CASVSTDTQYF
CDR3 DNA: TGTGCCAGTGTAAGCACAGATACGCAGTATTTT
J gene: TRBJ2-3
clone size: .
D gene: .
V gene: TRBV19

CDR3 protein: CASSLFGTEAFF
CDR3 DNA: TGTGCCAGCAGCCTGTTCGGCACTGAAGCTTTCTTT
J gene: TRBJ1-1
clone size: .
D gene: .
V gene: TRBV3-1/TRBV3-2

CDR3 protein: CASRKHSNQPQHF
CDR3 DNA: TGTGCCAGCAGAAAACATTCCAATCAGCCCCAGCATTTT
J gene: TRBJ1-5
clone size: .
D gene: .
V gene: TRBV27

CDR3 protein: CATLQGSGHEQYF
CDR3 DNA: TGTGCCACACTACAGGGGTCGGGCCACGAGCAGTACTTC
J gene: TRBJ2-7
clone size: .
D gene: TRBD1
V gene: TRBV10-3

CDR3 protein: CASRRTSGGADTQYF
CDR3 DNA: TGCGCCAGCAGACGGACTAGCGGGGGGGCAGATACGCAGTATTTT
J gene: TRBJ2-3
clone size: .
D gene: TRBD2
V gene: TRBV10-2

CDR3 protein: CASRSTGSSYEQYF
CDR3 DNA: TGTGCCAGCAGATCGACGGGGAGCTCCTACGAGCAGTACTTC
J gene: TRBJ2-7
clone size: .
D gene: .
V gene: TRBV7-9

CDR3 protein: CAAQDRQDSPLHF
CDR3 DNA: TGTGCCGCGCAGGACAGGCAGGATTCACCCCTCCACTTT
J gene: TRBJ1-6
clone size: .
D gene: TRBD1
V gene: TRBV6-5

CDR3 protein: CASSPSPGTDNSPLHF
CDR3 DNA: TGTGCCAGCAGCCCTTCCCCCGGGACAGATAATTCACCCCTCCACTTT
J gene: TRBJ1-6
clone size: .
D gene: TRBD1
V gene: TRBV3-1/TRBV3-2

CDR3 protein: CASSSLFQTDTQYF
CDR3 DNA: TGTGCCAGCAGTTCACTTTTCCAGACGGATACGCAGTATTTT
J gene: TRBJ2-3
clone size: .
D gene: .
V gene: TRBV6-5

CDR3 protein: CASSLRASGRGETQYF
CDR3 DNA: TGTGCCAGCAGCTTAAGGGCTAGCGGGAGGGGGGAGACCCAGTACTTC
J gene: TRBJ2-5
clone size: .
D gene: TRBD2
V gene: TRBV7-3

CDR3 protein: CASSREGALGNQPQHF
CDR3 DNA: TGCGCCAGCAGCCGGGAGGGGGCGCTGGGCAATCAGCCCCAGCATTTT
J gene: TRBJ1-5
clone size: few
D gene: TRBD1
V gene: TRBV5-1

CDR3 protein: CASSLRGYSYEQYF
CDR3 DNA: TGTGCCAGCAGCTTGCGAGGTTACTCCTACGAGCAGTACTTC
J gene: TRBJ2-7
clone size: .
D gene: .
V gene: TRBV5-4

CDR3 protein: CASSFVRVWGTEAFF
CDR3 DNA: TGTGCCAGCAGTTTTGTCAGGGTCTGGGGCACTGAAGCTTTCTTT
J gene: TRBJ1-1
clone size: .
D gene: .
V gene: TRBV28